This is a list of T cell receptor beta chains from one sample in a study of T cell changes during pregnancy in multiple sclerosis. Generated by immunoSEQ multiplex PCR, the TCRdb table keeps only in-frame clones and is missing some. This table holds about 68,000 clones, 75% to 95% found once. The starting material was peripheral blood, obtained in the second trimester of pregnancy. These receptors all stem from a female donor with multiple sclerosis, enrolled in a pregnancy study. Both conserved end residues are trimmed from each CDR3. The order of the fields is J gene, D gene, V gene, CDR3 protein. The D gene is left open where the match is weak.

j_gene: TRBJ2-5
d_gene: NA
v_gene: TRBV18
CDR3aa: ASSPYGEETQY

j_gene: TRBJ2-3
d_gene: TRBD2
v_gene: TRBV7-9
CDR3aa: ASSPGLADTDTQY

j_gene: TRBJ2-3
d_gene: NA
v_gene: TRBV6-5
CDR3aa: ASSVSNGEDTQY

j_gene: TRBJ2-7
d_gene: TRBD1
v_gene: TRBV25-1
CDR3aa: ASTGDRGEQY

j_gene: TRBJ1-6
d_gene: NA
v_gene: TRBV25-1
CDR3aa: ASTGQSNRSPLH

j_gene: TRBJ2-7
d_gene: TRBD2
v_gene: TRBV6-5
CDR3aa: ASSYSTETSAQY

j_gene: TRBJ1-1
d_gene: TRBD1
v_gene: TRBV29-1
CDR3aa: SVGTGVTEAF

j_gene: TRBJ2-3
d_gene: TRBD2
v_gene: TRBV9
CDR3aa: ASSWSGGHTDTQY

j_gene: TRBJ1-6
d_gene: TRBD1
v_gene: TRBV6-1
CDR3aa: ASSPGQEGSPLH

j_gene: TRBJ1-1
d_gene: NA
v_gene: TRBV11-1
CDR3aa: ASSLEGGIGTEAF

j_gene: TRBJ1-3
d_gene: NA
v_gene: TRBV4-3
CDR3aa: ASSQDRRSIY

j_gene: TRBJ2-7
d_gene: TRBD1
v_gene: TRBV12-5
CDR3aa: ASGLSGDSSYEQY

j_gene: TRBJ1-2
d_gene: NA
v_gene: TRBV7-2
CDR3aa: ASSFANPGQDLF

j_gene: TRBJ1-4
d_gene: NA
v_gene: TRBV4-3
CDR3aa: ASSQERRPNEKLF

j_gene: TRBJ1-2
d_gene: NA
v_gene: TRBV6-1
CDR3aa: ASSEGFRWQGNGYT

j_gene: TRBJ2-1
d_gene: NA
v_gene: TRBV7-2
CDR3aa: ASSGHSDEQF

j_gene: TRBJ2-7
d_gene: NA
v_gene: TRBV11-2
CDR3aa: ASSLTGTYEQY

j_gene: TRBJ2-2
d_gene: TRBD1
v_gene: TRBV6-1
CDR3aa: ASPVPGQGPGELF

j_gene: TRBJ1-4
d_gene: TRBD1
v_gene: TRBV5-4
CDR3aa: ASSKDRSNEKLF

j_gene: TRBJ1-2
d_gene: TRBD1
v_gene: TRBV9
CDR3aa: ASSVVGDRLYGYT

j_gene: TRBJ1-4
d_gene: TRBD1
v_gene: TRBV6-5
CDR3aa: ASRQGIMEKLF

j_gene: TRBJ2-7
d_gene: TRBD1
v_gene: TRBV11-2
CDR3aa: ASSLPRQGDPYEQY

j_gene: TRBJ2-1
d_gene: TRBD2
v_gene: TRBV15
CDR3aa: ATSRSGVNNEQF

j_gene: TRBJ2-3
d_gene: TRBD2
v_gene: TRBV30
CDR3aa: AWSSGGLDTQY

j_gene: TRBJ2-2
d_gene: NA
v_gene: TRBV4-1
CDR3aa: ASSPRPVARPNTGELF

j_gene: TRBJ1-6
d_gene: NA
v_gene: TRBV6-5
CDR3aa: ASTPSGVSYSPLH

j_gene: TRBJ2-2
d_gene: TRBD2
v_gene: TRBV6-5
CDR3aa: ASSYSLAGFAGELF

j_gene: TRBJ1-1
d_gene: TRBD1
v_gene: TRBV5-1
CDR3aa: ASSLATGGDTEAF

j_gene: TRBJ1-2
d_gene: TRBD1
v_gene: TRBV19
CDR3aa: ASRISGGNYGYT

j_gene: TRBJ2-3
d_gene: NA
v_gene: TRBV7-9
CDR3aa: ASSLILAGYADTQY

j_gene: TRBJ2-5
d_gene: NA
v_gene: TRBV14
CDR3aa: ASSQDVGPRETQY

j_gene: TRBJ1-2
d_gene: NA
v_gene: TRBV7-8
CDR3aa: ASSLQTDGYT

j_gene: TRBJ1-2
d_gene: NA
v_gene: TRBV4-1
CDR3aa: ASSQYGGGYGYT

j_gene: TRBJ1-2
d_gene: TRBD1
v_gene: TRBV10-3
CDR3aa: AIRNSQGAANYGYT

j_gene: TRBJ1-2
d_gene: NA
v_gene: TRBV7-2
CDR3aa: ASSPGGTSNYGYT

j_gene: TRBJ1-1
d_gene: TRBD1
v_gene: TRBV7-9
CDR3aa: ASSHPTGGTEAF

j_gene: TRBJ1-1
d_gene: NA
v_gene: TRBV5-5
CDR3aa: ASSLEHGGWGNMNTEAF

j_gene: TRBJ2-1
d_gene: TRBD2
v_gene: TRBV4-1
CDR3aa: ASSQESSGGLYEQF

j_gene: TRBJ1-2
d_gene: NA
v_gene: TRBV6-5
CDR3aa: ASSYSRGNYGYT

j_gene: TRBJ2-7
d_gene: NA
v_gene: TRBV25-1
CDR3aa: ASSSWGAAGEQY

j_gene: TRBJ2-1
d_gene: TRBD1
v_gene: TRBV29-1
CDR3aa: SADDRGSYNEQF